This T cell receptor (beta chain) is drawn from a study of memory CD4+ T cells and cytomegalovirus serostatus. Study-wide context: Donors were healthy Belgian adults, 10 or so CMV seropositive and around 23 seronegative.

The CDR3 totals 16 residues. Trimming shortened V by 1 base and J by 1 base, and 11 bases separated the two germline ends. Germline lookup yields CDR1 LNHDA and CDR2 SQIVND (reference sequence). The sort gate was single viable CD3+CD4+CD8-CD45RO+ cells for memory CD4+ T cells. After thawing, CD4+ T cells were positively selected. How the authors handled the data: After removing out-of-frame reads, 2 million to 2.5 million distinct TCRbeta sequences remained. Assay: immunoSEQ multiplex PCR; the TCRdb copy retains only in-frame clones and omits some. The V and J calls and the clone size are those of that table, but D and trimming were determined from the DNA. The sample lists about 56,000 clones, over 65% occurring once.

The genes are TRBV19 and TRBJ1-5, with D unresolved. Material: memory CD4+ T cells from blood. The source is an adult in good health and CMV-seropositive. CDR3 bases: TGTGCCAGTAGTATAGTACAAGGCCTCAGCAATCAGCCCCAGCATTTT. It is translated as CASSIVQGLSNQPQHF.